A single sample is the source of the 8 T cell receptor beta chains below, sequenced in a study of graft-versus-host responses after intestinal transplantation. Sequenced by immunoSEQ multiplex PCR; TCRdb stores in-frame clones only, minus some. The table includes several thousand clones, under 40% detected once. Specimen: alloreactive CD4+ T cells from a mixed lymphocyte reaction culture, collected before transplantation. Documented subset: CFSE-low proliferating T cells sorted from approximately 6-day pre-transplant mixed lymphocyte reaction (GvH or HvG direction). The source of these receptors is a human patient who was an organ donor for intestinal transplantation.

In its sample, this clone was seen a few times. This CDR3 reads CASSLAGVKETQYF. CDR3 DNA: TGTGCCAGCAGCTTAGCAGGGGTAAAAGAGACCCAGTACTTC. The gene calls are TRBV7-9 and TRBJ2-5; D possibly corresponds to TRBD1 (5 bases). Germline V gene sequence: CDR1 SEHNR, CDR2 FQNEAQ (reference sequence). This CDR3 has 14 residues. Trimming cost V 0 bases and J 3 bases, with 8 bases left between them. The variable domain in full, with the rest retrieved from reference TRBV7-9 and TRBJ2-5, is DTGVSQNPRHKITKRGQNVTFRCDPISEHNRLYWYRQTLGQGPEFLTYFQNEAQLEKSRLLSDRFSAERPKGSFSTLEIQRTEQGDSAMYLCASSLAGVKETQYFGPGTRLLVL.

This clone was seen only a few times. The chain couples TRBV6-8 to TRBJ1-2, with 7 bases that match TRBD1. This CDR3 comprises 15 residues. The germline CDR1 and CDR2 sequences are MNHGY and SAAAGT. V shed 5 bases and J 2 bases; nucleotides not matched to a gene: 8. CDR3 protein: CASSRPHRGNYGYTF. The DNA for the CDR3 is TGTGCCAGCAGTCGCCCGCACAGGGGAAACTATGGCTACACCTTC.

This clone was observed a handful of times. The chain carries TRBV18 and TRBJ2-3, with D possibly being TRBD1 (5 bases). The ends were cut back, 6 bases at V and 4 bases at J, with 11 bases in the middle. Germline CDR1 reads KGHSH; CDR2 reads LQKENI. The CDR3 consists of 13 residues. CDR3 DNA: TGTGCCAGCTCCCCAGCCAGGGCAGATACGCAGTATTTT. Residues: CASSPARADTQYF. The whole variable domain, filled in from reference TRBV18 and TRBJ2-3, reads NAGVMQNPRHLVRRRGQEARLRCSPMKGHSHVYWYRQLPEEGLKFMVYLQKENIIDESGMPKERFSAEFPKEGPSILRIQQVVRGDSAAYFCASSPARADTQYFGPGTRLTVL.

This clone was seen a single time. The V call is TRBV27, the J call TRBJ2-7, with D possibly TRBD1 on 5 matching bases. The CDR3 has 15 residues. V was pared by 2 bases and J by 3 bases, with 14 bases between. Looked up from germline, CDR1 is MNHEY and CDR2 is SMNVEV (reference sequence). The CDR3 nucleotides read TGTGCCAGCAGTTTAGAACAGGAGACGGGCTACGAGCAGTACTTC. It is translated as CASSLEQETGYEQYF.

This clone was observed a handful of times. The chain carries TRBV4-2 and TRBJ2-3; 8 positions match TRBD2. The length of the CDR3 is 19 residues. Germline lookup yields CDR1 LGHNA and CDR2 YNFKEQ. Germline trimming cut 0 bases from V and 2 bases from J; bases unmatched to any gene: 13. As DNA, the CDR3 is TGTGCCAGCAGCCAAGAAGGGCAGCGTGCGGGAGGCCTCACAGATACGCAGTATTTT. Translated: CASSQEGQRAGGLTDTQYF.

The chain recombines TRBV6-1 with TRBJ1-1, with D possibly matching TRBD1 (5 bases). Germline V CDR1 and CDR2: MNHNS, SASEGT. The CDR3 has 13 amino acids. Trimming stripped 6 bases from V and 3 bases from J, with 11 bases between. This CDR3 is CASSPGGYTEAFF. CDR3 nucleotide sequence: TGTGCCAGCAGCCCGGGGGGGTACACTGAAGCTTTCTTT.

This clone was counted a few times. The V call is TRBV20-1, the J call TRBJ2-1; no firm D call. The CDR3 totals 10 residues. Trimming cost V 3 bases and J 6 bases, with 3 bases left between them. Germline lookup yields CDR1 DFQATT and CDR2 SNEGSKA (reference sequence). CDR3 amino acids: CSASVNEQFF. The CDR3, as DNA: TGCAGTGCTAGCGTCAATGAGCAGTTCTTC.

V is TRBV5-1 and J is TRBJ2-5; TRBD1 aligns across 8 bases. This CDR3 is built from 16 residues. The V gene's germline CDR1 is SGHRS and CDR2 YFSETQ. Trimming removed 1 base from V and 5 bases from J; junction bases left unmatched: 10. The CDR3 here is CASSLSGRTGLETQYF. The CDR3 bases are TGCGCCAGCAGCTTGAGCGGACGGACAGGGTTGGAGACCCAGTACTTC.